The present T cell receptor (beta chain) was sequenced within a study of T cell responses to AZD1222 COVID-19 vaccine (TCRdb year 2021). The study in broad terms: Because spike-specific TCR depth and breadth did not differ between the two schedules, AZD1222 recipients who got a second dose at roughly 4 weeks were pooled with those who got a second dose at roughly 12 weeks. TCR sequencing covered about 230 trial participants: nearly 210 given two doses of AZD1222 and around 26 given two doses of MenACWY control vaccine. Trial participants were enrolled by age into 18-55, 56-69 and 70-plus year subgroups, with 148, 28 and 57 TCR-sequenced participants respectively. General conclusions and limits of the study: A significant rise in spike-specific TCR breadth and depth was observed after two AZD1222 doses relative to day 0 and relative to MenACWY recipients. Reportedly, close to half of the unique spike-specific TCRs recognized epitopes lying outside the regions that are mutated in the B.1.351 and B.1.1.7 variants. Because no day 14 peak-response samples were available, repertoires were characterized only after the peak T cell response. The 56-69-year group was small, and its depth increase did not reach significance, likely because of low power. CD4 TCRs associated with the vaccine covered the entire spike protein, and the dominant responses were in regions 160-218 and 743-854. Conclusions about previously exposed vaccinees were limited because only 6 or 7 AZD1222 recipients were SARS-CoV-2 seropositive at baseline. Most participants were white British and females outnumbered males, and the authors suggested that clonal diversity may have been underestimated.

The CDR3 regions of human TCRbeta chains were analyzed by immunosequencing. The published analysis was carried out like this. Repertoire TCRs were checked for matches against a reference library of SARS-CoV-2-specific TCRs that had been generated using the MIRA antigen-specificity platform. Breadth meant the fraction of unique TCRs that were SARS-CoV-2-associated, whereas depth meant the fraction of total T cells that were SARS-CoV-2-associated. Each spike-specific TCR was assigned to its reactive spike region and to a CD4 or CD8 class using the MIRA data. Log10-transformed breadth and depth values were compared by one-way ANOVA with Sidak's multiple comparisons tests. Imported from immuneACCESS, the table was reduced by TCRdb to in-frame sequences with V and J called. These copies leave out some clones; in studies compared against another copy, an unresolved V gene accounts for under half, and the cause of the remainder is not known. The V and J calls and the clone size are those of that table, but D and trimming were determined from the DNA. The sample includes more than 80,000 clones, with about nine tenths observed a single time. The top ten clonotypes cover 22% of the sample.

The CDR3 measures 13 amino acids from cysteine to phenylalanine. The sequence is cut down to CDR3 DNA, 39 bases in frame from base 1. Per the germline V gene, SGHTA is the CDR1 and FQGNSA is the CDR2. V lost 5 bases and J lost 7 bases, and the count of bases not matched to a germline gene is 6. A word on this clone: The antigen it recognizes is unknown. Within one base of it there is no much larger clone, and no base qualities were kept.

The time point label here, explained by the study, means: baseline before first vaccination. Vaccinee samples were obtained from the UK trials COV001 and COV002, which included a single-blind randomized controlled phase 2/3 trial of AZD1222 (ChAdOx1 nCoV-19) in healthy adults. Trial participant PBMC samples were collected at day 0 and day 28 after the second dose for TCRbeta chain sequencing. Sequencing used peripheral blood, obtained on day 0 of AZD1222 vaccination. The chain is assembled from TRBV7-2 and TRBJ1-1; TRBD1 matches 8 bases in the middle. The clonotype comes from an adult in good health. The nucleotide sequence reads TGTGCCAGCAGCCCCCGTGGACAGGGTGAAGCTTTCTTT. The resulting protein is CASSPRGQGEAFF. Extended through the reference TRBV7-2 and TRBJ1-1 proteins, this CDR3 yields the full variable domain: GAGVSQSPSNKVTEKGKDVELRCDPISGHTALYWYRQSLGQGLEFLIYFQGNSAPDKSGLPSDRFSAERTGGSVSTLTIQRTQQEDSAVYLCASSPRGQGEAFFGQGTRLTVV.